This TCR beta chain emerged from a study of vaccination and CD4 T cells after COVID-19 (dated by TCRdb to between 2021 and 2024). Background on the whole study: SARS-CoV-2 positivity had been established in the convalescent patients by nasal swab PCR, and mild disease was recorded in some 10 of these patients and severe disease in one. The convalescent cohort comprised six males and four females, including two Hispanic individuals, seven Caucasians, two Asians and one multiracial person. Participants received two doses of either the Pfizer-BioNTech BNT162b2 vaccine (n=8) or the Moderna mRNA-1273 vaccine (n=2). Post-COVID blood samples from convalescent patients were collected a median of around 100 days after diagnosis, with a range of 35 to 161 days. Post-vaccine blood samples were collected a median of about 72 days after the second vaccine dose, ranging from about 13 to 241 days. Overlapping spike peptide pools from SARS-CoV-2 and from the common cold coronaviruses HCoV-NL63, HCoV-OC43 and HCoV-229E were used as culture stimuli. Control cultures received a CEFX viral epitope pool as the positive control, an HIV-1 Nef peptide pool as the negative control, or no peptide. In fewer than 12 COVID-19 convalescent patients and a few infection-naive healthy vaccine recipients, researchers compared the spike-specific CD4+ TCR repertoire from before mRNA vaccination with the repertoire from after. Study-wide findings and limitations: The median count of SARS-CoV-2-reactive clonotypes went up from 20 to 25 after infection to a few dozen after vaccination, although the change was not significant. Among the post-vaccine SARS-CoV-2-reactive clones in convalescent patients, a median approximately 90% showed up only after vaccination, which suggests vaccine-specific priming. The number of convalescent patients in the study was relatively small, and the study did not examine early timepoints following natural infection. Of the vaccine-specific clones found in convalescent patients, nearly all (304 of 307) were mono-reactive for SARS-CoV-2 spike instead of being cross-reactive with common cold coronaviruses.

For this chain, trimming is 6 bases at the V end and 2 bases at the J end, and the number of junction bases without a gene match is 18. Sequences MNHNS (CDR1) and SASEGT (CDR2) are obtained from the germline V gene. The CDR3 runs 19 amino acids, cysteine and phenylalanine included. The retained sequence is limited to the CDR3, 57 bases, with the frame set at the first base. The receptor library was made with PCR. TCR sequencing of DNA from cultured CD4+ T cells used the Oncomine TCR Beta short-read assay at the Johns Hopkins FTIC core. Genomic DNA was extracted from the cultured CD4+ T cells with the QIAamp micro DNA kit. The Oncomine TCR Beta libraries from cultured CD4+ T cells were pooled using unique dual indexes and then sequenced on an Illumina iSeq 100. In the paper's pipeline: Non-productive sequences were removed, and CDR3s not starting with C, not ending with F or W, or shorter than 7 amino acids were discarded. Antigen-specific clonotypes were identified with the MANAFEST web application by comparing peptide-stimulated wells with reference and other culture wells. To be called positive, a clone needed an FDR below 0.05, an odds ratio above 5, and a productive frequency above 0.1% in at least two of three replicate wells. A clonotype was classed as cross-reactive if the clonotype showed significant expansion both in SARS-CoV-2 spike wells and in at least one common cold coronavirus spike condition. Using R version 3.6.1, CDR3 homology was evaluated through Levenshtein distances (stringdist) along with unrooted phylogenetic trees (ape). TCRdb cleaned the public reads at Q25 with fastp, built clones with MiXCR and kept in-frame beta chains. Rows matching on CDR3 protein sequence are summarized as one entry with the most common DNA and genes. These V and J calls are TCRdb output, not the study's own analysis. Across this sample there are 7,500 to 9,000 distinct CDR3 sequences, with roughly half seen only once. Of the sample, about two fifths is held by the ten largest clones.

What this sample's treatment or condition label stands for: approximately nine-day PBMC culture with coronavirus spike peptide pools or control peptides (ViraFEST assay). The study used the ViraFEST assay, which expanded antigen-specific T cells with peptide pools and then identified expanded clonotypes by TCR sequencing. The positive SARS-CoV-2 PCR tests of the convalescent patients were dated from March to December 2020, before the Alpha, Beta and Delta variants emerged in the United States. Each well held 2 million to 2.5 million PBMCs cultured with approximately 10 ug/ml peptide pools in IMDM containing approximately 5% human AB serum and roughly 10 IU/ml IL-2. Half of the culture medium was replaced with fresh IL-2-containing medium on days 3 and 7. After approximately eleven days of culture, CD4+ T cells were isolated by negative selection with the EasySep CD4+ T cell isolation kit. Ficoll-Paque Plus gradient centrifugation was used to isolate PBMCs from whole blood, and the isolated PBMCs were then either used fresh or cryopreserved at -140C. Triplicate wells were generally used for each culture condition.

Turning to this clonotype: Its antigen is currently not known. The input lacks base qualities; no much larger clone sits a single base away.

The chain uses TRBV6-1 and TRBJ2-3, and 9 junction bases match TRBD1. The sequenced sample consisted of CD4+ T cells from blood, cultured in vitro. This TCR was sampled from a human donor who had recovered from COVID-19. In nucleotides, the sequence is TGTGCCAGCAGCTGGGGACAGGGACATGGATCCGTGTTCACAGATACGCAGTATTTT. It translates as CASSWGQGHGSVFTDTQYF.